This entry is about one TCR beta chain. Its antigen remains unidentified. One end of the junction fails to match germline, which may point to a read error. The sample comes from a study of tumor and adjacent non-tumor tissue in lung cancer. Study-level findings and limits: Normal lung showed higher cumulative top 100 clone frequency than tumor. Shorter survival was associated with higher TCR diversity in tumors.

The germline gives CDR1 SQVTM, CDR2 ANQGSEA. The length of the CDR3 is 13 residues. This sample's RNA came from whole unsorted tissue. The library came from three nested PCR rounds adapted from ARM-PCR protocols. Each CDR3 protein gets one entry after TCRdb re-called the multiplex PCR reads with MiXCR. The sample carries roughly 76,000 distinct CDR3 sequences, around two thirds recorded once. What was sequenced was lung tumor tissue. This receptor was obtained from a woman aged 70-85 years with non-small cell lung cancer. The genes are TRBV29-1 and TRBJ2-7; TRBD2 matches 8 bases. Here the CDR3 reads CSVGLARFYEQYF. The DNA of the CDR3 is TGCAGCGTTGGACTAGCGCGCTTCTACGAGCAGTACTTT.